The source of this TCR beta chain is a study of graft-versus-host responses after intestinal transplantation. Whole-study context: Grafts that recipients had were multivisceral, liver-intestinal, or isolated intestinal transplants. Induction using anti-thymocyte globulin, followed by tacrolimus and steroids for about three years, was given to all recipients. Study-level points and caveats: GvH clones turned up in recipient marrow; some had shown up first in ileum or blood. Allograft graft-versus-host to host-versus-graft clonal ratios ran high in patients with graft-donor T cell macrochimerism.

Clones were read by immunoSEQ multiplex PCR, and TCRdb kept only the in-frame ones, dropping some. The data contain tens of thousands of clones, 85% to 95% of them singletons. In germline, CDR1 is MDHEN, CDR2 SYDVKM. The CDR3 spans 14 residues. J was trimmed by 2 bases and V by 10 bases; bases with no gene match: 10. A note on this clone: What it binds is unknown.

The TCR sequence derives from a human donor who was the organ donor for an intestinal transplant. V is TRBV28 and J is TRBJ1-1; 7 bases fit TRBD1. Sequences were derived from unstimulated CD8+ T cells sorted from spleen or lymph node cells, sampled before transplant. The CDR3: CATTGTAKNTEAFF. CDR3 in DNA: TGTGCCACCACCGGGACAGCGAAAAACACTGAAGCTTTCTTT. The variable domain in full, completed from reference TRBV28 and TRBJ1-1, reads DVKVTQSSRYLVKRTGEKVFLECVQDMDHENMFWYRQDPGLGLRLIYFSYDVKMKEKGDIPEGYSVSREKKERFSLILESASTNQTSMYLCATTGTAKNTEAFFGQGTRLTVV.